The 8 T cell receptor beta chains below all came from one sample that was sequenced in a study of blood T cells in healthy people across ages. Then a second PCR, running roughly 7 to 12 cycles, was carried out with a sample-barcoded 5' primer and a J-beta primer mix. TCRdb re-derived calls from the 5' RACE reads in MiXCR, one entry per CDR3 protein. Found here are approximately 1.5 million distinct CDR3 sequences, almost 35% of them singletons; the top ten hold 11%. Sequencing was performed on blood. The receptors come from a woman aged 25-40 years in good health.

J is TRBJ2-2 and V is TRBV10-3; D is unresolved. The V end lost 6 bases, the J end lost 7 bases, and 12 bases lay between the germline ends. Germline V gene lookup returns CDR1 ENHRY and CDR2 SYGVKD. The length of the CDR3 is 13 residues. CDR3 sequence: CAIRPRTDGELFF. CDR3 sequence (DNA): TGTGCCATCAGACCGAGGACGGACGGGGAGCTGTTTTTT.

CDR3 DNA sequence: TGTGCCAGCACCACCCATTTTATAGCGGGAGGCACAGATACGCAGTATTTT. As protein: CASTTHFIAGGTDTQYF. This chain links TRBV12-3 or TRBV12-4 with TRBJ2-3, with 9 bases aligning to TRBD2. This CDR3 contains 17 residues. V trimming: 7 bases; J trimming: 1 base; junction bases outside the gene matches: 12.

The rearrangement links TRBV9 to TRBJ2-3; no reliable D call. Germline values: CDR1 SGDLS, CDR2 YYNGEE. The CDR3 is 16 amino acids. V gave up 7 bases and J gave up 2 bases, with 20 bases separating them. The CDR3 DNA is TGTGCCAGCCCCCTAGGTGGGCGGAATACCACAGATACGCAGTATTTT. It specifies CASPLGGRNTTDTQYF.

About this clonotype: The junction does not match germline at one end; this may be a read error. This chain joins TRBV6-2 or TRBV6-3 and TRBJ1-2; D is unclear. The CDR3 runs 13 residues. The germline V gene encodes CDR1 MNHEY and CDR2 SVGEGT. The CDR3 region has the DNA TGTGCCAGTAAGACGGCGTCCTACTATGGCTACACCTTT. This translates into CASKTASYYGYTF.

This rearrangement joins TRBV27 to TRBJ1-5; no reliable D call. Germline CDR1 MNHEY, CDR2 SMNVEV (reference sequence). CDR3 length equals 14 residues. V was cut by 1 base and J by 5 bases, with 9 bases left in between. DNA of the CDR3: TGTGCCAGCAGTTTATTTTGGGCGGATCAGCCCCAGCATTTT. Its protein product is CASSLFWADQPQHF.

The CDR3, as DNA: TGTGCCAGCAGCCAAGAGGATGGTGACGAGCAGTACTTC. It is translated as CASSQEDGDEQYF. The genes are TRBV4-2 and TRBJ2-4; D not certain. The last part of the DNA fits TRBJ2-7 better; the J call may be wrong. Looked up from germline, CDR1 is LGHNA and CDR2 is YNFKEQ. The CDR3 runs to 13 residues.

This clonotype was counted a few times. V usage is TRBV20-1 and J usage is TRBJ2-5; unclear D gene. Germline CDR1 reads DFQATT; CDR2 reads SNEGSKA (reference sequence). The length of the CDR3 is 9 residues. The CDR3 region is CRPRETQYF. The CDR3 region has the DNA TGCAGGCCGCGCGAGACCCAGTACTTC.

To note about this clonotype: Given a much more abundant clone one base away, this may be a read error. This rearrangement joins TRBV4-1 to TRBJ2-7; D remains ambiguous. The length of the CDR3 is 13 residues. Germline V gene lookup returns CDR1 MGHRA and CDR2 YSYEKL. The CDR3 region is CASSQRQTYGQYF. The CDR3 DNA follows: TGCGCCAGCAGCCAACGTCAGACCTACGGGCAGTACTTC.